This TCR beta chain derives from a study of naive and memory T cell subsets (dated by TCRdb to about 2017). Study-level background: An open-source, UMI-based TCR alpha and beta sequencing pipeline was applied to sorted naive and memory peripheral blood T cell subsets. The results of the functional CMV T cell responses matched the IgG serology results in every case. RNA was DNase-treated and reverse transcribed with TCR constant-region primers, mostly using SuperScript III. Results the study describes overall, beyond this receptor: The repertoire findings for the naive and memory subsets could not be validated against a ground truth because none was available. RNA-based TCR counts may be affected by expression changes linked to T cell activation and differentiation. Following error correction, more than 95% of naive TCR sequences occurred only once, which made naive abundance distributions much steeper than those of memory subsets. Gini index rose and Shannon and inverse Simpson diversity fell from naive through CM, EM and EMRA in both CD4 and CD8 cells. Single alpha or beta chain sequences, rather than paired alpha/beta receptors, were used to define clonotypes. The abundance of TCRs followed a power law with an exponent that differed between naive and memory subsets yet stayed consistent across the three individuals.

The library was obtained by UMI-ligation and nested PCR. To cover both TRBC1 and TRBC2, the beta constant-region primer consisted of an equimolar mix of two oligonucleotides. The ligated cDNA went through four rounds of PCR with nested alpha and beta constant-region primers together with the SP2 primer. T4 RNA ligase 1 ligated a single-stranded oligonucleotide carrying the SP2 primer and a 12-nucleotide UMI to the cDNA 3' end. Incubation of the ligation reaction lasted about 20-25 hours at 16 degrees C. PCR2 was usually performed as a SYBR Green qPCR and halted at a preset threshold so that over-amplification would not occur. Every purification after the first one was done using Agencourt AMPure XP magnetic beads. Library amounts were measured by Qubit and library quality was assessed on a TapeStation, where the main peak was expected at around 650 bp. The pooled libraries were sequenced on an Illumina MiSeq using v2 2x251 paired-end kits, which usually yielded about 0.95-2 million reads per sample. Each sample's library went into the pool at around 4 nM, and about 4.5-7.5% PhiX was added to help with cluster recognition. On the study's bioinformatics: Using tag matching that tolerated one base-pair mismatch, Decombinator assigned V and J genes to FASTQ reads that had been processed by Demultiplexor. UMIs were used by Collapsinator to correct both sequencing errors and frequency errors arising from PCR heterogeneity. TCRs were translated and CDR3s were extracted from the conserved cysteine to the FGXG phenylalanine by CDR3Translator, with non-productive sequences being flagged. Gini, Shannon entropy and inverse Simpson indices were computed after subsampling the repertoires to the same number of UMI-defined TCRs. Power-law fits to clonotype abundance distributions were performed by maximum likelihood within the linear range. When run on a single naive CD8 sample, MIGEC and the pipeline yielded similar UMI counts, similar unique TCR numbers and similar clonal distributions. Repertoires were searched for several thousand CMV-associated CDR3 sequences compiled from VDJdb and a published dataset. The public reads were reanalyzed by TCRdb: fastp trimming at Q25, MiXCR alignment, in-frame beta chains only. For every CDR3 protein sequence, its rows merge into one entry that carries the most common genes and DNA. TCRdb, not the authors, supplied the V and J calls. The sample yields 4,000 to 4,500 distinct CDR3 sequences; less than 5.5% were counted once. The ten largest clones capture more than 25% of the sample.

This clonotype has ten or more counts. Its antigen is still unknown. Base-call qualities are not available, and no considerably larger clone is one nucleotide away. TCR alpha and beta chain libraries were amplified separately from the second PCR step onward. Donor CMV status was determined by IFNgamma production from CD4+ T cells after overnight stimulation of fresh PBMCs with CMV viral lysate. CD4 T cells were positively selected with Miltenyi beads, followed by positive selection of CD8 T cells from the CD4-negative fraction. Cells were stained for CD3, CD4, CD8, CD45RA, CD27 and a live/dead dye and were sorted on a BD Aria II into four subsets based on CD45RA and CD27. The sorting gate for effector memory cells was CD45RA-CD27-, and the sorting gate for EMRA cells was CD45RA+CD27-. A few healthy volunteers provided blood, and each donor's sample was split into CD4 and CD8 T cells and then further divided into four differentiation subsets. Approximately 120 ml of peripheral blood was drawn per donor, and PBMC were isolated by Ficoll-Paque PLUS density-gradient centrifugation. Sorted cells were lysed in RLT buffer, and RNA was extracted with a Qiagen RNeasy kit and stored at -80°C.

Trimming costs V 2 bases and J 0 bases, and their ends lie 8 bases apart. The cysteine opens and the phenylalanine closes a CDR3 of 16 amino acids. Only CDR3 DNA is held: 48 bases, read in frame from base 1. CDR1 and CDR2, looked up from the germline V gene, are MRHNA and SNTAGT. Sequencing was carried out using effector memory CD8+ T cells from blood. The cell subset or site label for this specimen denotes: effector memory, CD45RA- CD27-. This sequence was found in a human donor in good health. The V and J genes are TRBV6-4 and TRBJ2-6, with an unclear D gene assignment. The sequenced DNA: TGTGCCAGCAGTGACGAACAGAGCTCTGGGGCCAACGTCCTGACTTTC. This yields the protein CASSDEQSSGANVLTF.